This is a list of T cell receptor beta chains from one sample in a study of beta chain features in type 1 diabetes. Generated by immunoSEQ multiplex PCR, the TCRdb table keeps only in-frame clones and is missing some. The table lists 140,000 or so clones, less than 15% of them singletons. Sequencing was done on a sample of central memory CD4+ T cells from blood. All receptors come from a man younger than 35 with type 1 diabetes. Both conserved end residues are part of each CDR3. The order of the fields is V gene, J gene, CDR3 protein.

V: TRBV4-1
J: TRBJ1-4
CDR3: CASSQDSQVGGTNEKLFF

V: TRBV25-1
J: -
CDR3: CASKTGVYEQYF

V: TRBV9
J: TRBJ1-4
CDR3: CASSGSGATNEKLFF

V: TRBV5-1
J: TRBJ2-1
CDR3: CASSLGQGHDEQFF

V: TRBV5-4
J: TRBJ2-5
CDR3: CASSSPGGTETQYF

V: TRBV5-4
J: TRBJ2-1
CDR3: CASSRGGGNNEQFF

V: TRBV9
J: TRBJ2-3
CDR3: CASSVASGSTDTQYF

V: TRBV9
J: TRBJ2-5
CDR3: CASSVSIQETQYF

V: TRBV30
J: TRBJ1-6
CDR3: CAWSVGQGDSPLHF

V: TRBV30
J: TRBJ2-7
CDR3: CAWSSGQPSWDEQYF

V: TRBV19
J: TRBJ2-3
CDR3: CASSPPARTDTQYF

V: TRBV4-2
J: TRBJ2-1
CDR3: CASSPVGSGGDYNEQFF

V: TRBV7-2
J: TRBJ1-2
CDR3: CASSLGKNGLYGYTF

V: TRBV2
J: TRBJ2-3
CDR3: CASSSQTGVTDTQYF

V: TRBV28
J: TRBJ2-5
CDR3: CASSLWTSGTQETQYF

V: TRBV30
J: TRBJ2-1
CDR3: CAWSRSGGEQFF

V: TRBV9
J: TRBJ2-3
CDR3: CASSVAAGARTDTQYF

V: TRBV14
J: TRBJ1-6
CDR3: CASSQVGRNNSPLHF

V: TRBV6-1
J: TRBJ2-7
CDR3: CASSRYEQYF

V: TRBV9
J: TRBJ2-1
CDR3: CASSTGTTSYNEQFF

V: TRBV5-4
J: TRBJ2-3
CDR3: CASSPLGGREDTQYF

V: TRBV6-1
J: TRBJ2-3
CDR3: CASSLEADTQYF

V: TRBV5-4
J: TRBJ2-5
CDR3: CASSLDWGETETQYF

V: TRBV5-6
J: TRBJ2-1
CDR3: CASIPHPAGSIYNEQFF

V: TRBV6-1
J: TRBJ2-3
CDR3: CASRTGSADTQYF

V: TRBV27
J: TRBJ1-2
CDR3: CASSPTTGRDGYTF

V: TRBV30
J: TRBJ1-3
CDR3: CAWSRGFSGNTIYF

V: TRBV6-1
J: TRBJ1-3
CDR3: CASSATTLVSSGNTIYF

V: TRBV11-3
J: TRBJ1-2
CDR3: CASSLDRDYTF

V: TRBV30
J: TRBJ1-2
CDR3: CAWSGTGDNYGYTF

V: TRBV6-5
J: TRBJ2-5
CDR3: CASRDQGGSQETQYF

V: TRBV30
J: TRBJ2-7
CDR3: CAWSLKVAGSYEQYF

V: TRBV29-1
J: TRBJ2-3
CDR3: CSLLGGGTGTDTQYF

V: TRBV28
J: TRBJ1-5
CDR3: CAIRGYGRHQPQHF

V: TRBV4-2
J: TRBJ1-4
CDR3: CASSEKQGTNEKLFF

V: TRBV7-9
J: TRBJ1-2
CDR3: CASSLDGTTYGYTF

V: TRBV13
J: TRBJ1-6
CDR3: CASSLQNSPLHF

V: TRBV2
J: TRBJ2-5
CDR3: CASTAGLGGRETQYF

V: TRBV25-1
J: -
CDR3: CASSRQNYEQYF

V: TRBV30
J: TRBJ1-2
CDR3: CAWSNPGQGASYTF

V: TRBV30
J: TRBJ2-1
CDR3: CAWSRVSEQFF

V: TRBV14
J: TRBJ2-1
CDR3: CASGPYNEQFF

V: TRBV15
J: TRBJ1-4
CDR3: CATSRGPFEKLFF

V: TRBV29-1
J: TRBJ1-2
CDR3: CSVVQGGGGYTF

V: TRBV18
J: TRBJ2-7
CDR3: CASSPGSYEQYF

V: TRBV28
J: TRBJ2-3
CDR3: CASSLSADWTDTQYF

V: TRBV4-2
J: TRBJ1-1
CDR3: CASSQERANTEAFF

V: TRBV15
J: TRBJ1-2
CDR3: CATSRTGKGSNYGYTF

V: TRBV2
J: TRBJ2-4
CDR3: CASSKQGQLAGNIQYF

V: TRBV5-1
J: TRBJ2-3
CDR3: CASSLRPSGSTDTQYF

V: TRBV20-1
J: TRBJ1-4
CDR3: CSADTEKLFF

V: TRBV10-3
J: TRBJ1-6
CDR3: CAINGEGTGSPLHF

V: TRBV11-2
J: TRBJ1-1
CDR3: CASSLGQGEAFF

V: TRBV7-2
J: TRBJ2-7
CDR3: CASSMGTGGANYEQYF

V: TRBV30
J: TRBJ1-4
CDR3: CAWSSFGSPPEKLFF

V: TRBV29-1
J: TRBJ1-1
CDR3: CSVQTDLNTEAFF

V: TRBV7-2
J: TRBJ2-3
CDR3: CASSLQTGPTDTQYF

V: TRBV11-3
J: TRBJ1-2
CDR3: CASSLEGAGYTF

V: TRBV9
J: TRBJ1-6
CDR3: CASSEGVHNSPLHF